Presented here are 12 T cell receptor beta chains from one specimen sequenced in a study of CD4 T cell repertoires in COVID-19. Profiled with immunoSEQ multiplex PCR; TCRdb holds only in-frame clones, not every one. The sample holds tens of thousands of clones, around 82% seen once. Material: CD4+ T cells from peripheral blood, obtained after recovery from COVID-19. The receptors come from a human donor who had COVID-19.

The chain employs TRBV7-8 and TRBJ1-5, with a weak D call TRBD1 (5 bases). V lost 0 bases and J 7 bases, leaving 16 bases between the germline ends. Germline assignment: CDR1 SGHVS and CDR2 FQNEAQ. The CDR3 extends over 16 amino acids. CDR3 protein: CASSLAGPSARQPQHF. The DNA of the CDR3 is TGTGCCAGCAGCTTAGCGGGGCCCTCCGCCCGGCAGCCCCAGCATTTT.

The rearrangement links TRBV5-1 to TRBJ1-5, with TRBD1 as a possible D gene (5 bases). Deletions cut 1 base from V and 7 bases from J, with 15 bases between. Germline CDR1 is SGHRS and CDR2 is YFSETQ. The CDR3 is made up of 15 amino acids. The CDR3 loop is CASSLLGGAGQPQHF. CDR3 nucleotides: TGCGCCAGCAGCTTGTTGGGAGGGGCGGGACAGCCCCAGCATTTT.

The rearrangement joins TRBV28 to TRBJ2-5; 9 positions match TRBD1. This CDR3 is 14 amino acids long. V was pared by 5 bases and J by 4 bases, with 5 bases of the junction left unmatched. Germline CDR1 MDHEN, CDR2 SYDVKM. In DNA form, the CDR3 reads TGTGCCAGCAGTGCAGGGGACAGGGCAGAGACCCAGTACTTC. Translating it yields CASSAGDRAETQYF.

This clone showed up just a few times. This rearrangement joins TRBV5-5 to TRBJ2-5; D perhaps matches TRBD1 (6 bases). V was trimmed by 3 bases and J by 5 bases, leaving 17 bases between them. Germline V gene sequence: CDR1 SGHKS, CDR2 YYEKEE (reference sequence). The CDR3 extends over 15 amino acids. CDR3 amino acids: CASSSMPQGVETQYF. As DNA, the CDR3 is TGTGCCAGCAGCTCGATGCCACAGGGAGTGGAGACCCAGTACTTC.

The chain combines TRBV6-5 with TRBJ1-1, with TRBD1 as a possible D gene (6 bases). Germline lookup yields CDR1 MNHEY and CDR2 SVGAGI. The CDR3 runs to 14 residues. V dropped 2 bases and J dropped 1 base, with 8 bases sitting between them. The CDR3 region is CASSYTGSNTEAFF. For the CDR3, the DNA is TGTGCCAGCAGTTACACAGGGTCGAACACTGAAGCTTTCTTT.

The V and J genes are TRBV21-1 and TRBJ1-1. TRBV21-1 counts as a pseudogene. The CDR3 spans 13 residues. CDR3 residues: CASTQRRDAEAFF. CDR3 bases: TGTGCCAGCACCCAGCGTCGGGACGCTGAAGCTTTCTTT.

In its sample, this clone was seen once. The V gene is TRBV6-4, the J gene TRBJ2-1, with 7 bases fitting TRBD2. This CDR3 contains 14 residues. Looked up from germline, CDR1 is MRHNA and CDR2 is SNTAGT. With 6 bases clipped from V and 3 bases from J, the junction kept 5 bases outside the gene matches. CDR3 amino acids: CASRASGDYNEQFF. CDR3 coding DNA: TGTGCCAGCAGAGCTAGCGGAGACTACAATGAGCAGTTCTTC.

The rearrangement links TRBV21-1 to TRBJ1-1; TRBD1 is the table's D call and was not checked against the DNA. TRBV21-1 is a recognized pseudogene. There are 19 residues in the CDR3. CDR3 sequence (DNA): TGTGCCAGCAGCAACAATCGGAGGGGGCGAGACCCCATGAACACTGAAGCTTTCTTT. Translation: CASSNNRRGRDPMNTEAFF.

DNA of the CDR3: TGTGCCAGCAGCTCACGGGGAACAGCTGGAAACACCATATATTTT. Protein product: CASSSRGTAGNTIYF. The rearrangement uses TRBV7-9 and TRBJ1-3, with D unclear. Germline lookup yields CDR1 SEHNR and CDR2 FQNEAQ (reference sequence). With 4 bases removed from V and 2 bases from J, the gap between germline ends came to 12 bases. CDR3 length: 15 amino acids. Together with reference TRBV7-9 and TRBJ1-3, the CDR3 gives the full variable domain: DTGVSQNPRHKITKRGQNVTFRCDPISEHNRLYWYRQTLGQGPEFLTYFQNEAQLEKSRLLSDRFSAERPKGSFSTLEIQRTEQGDSAMYLCASSSRGTAGNTIYFGEGSWLTVV.

The chain is built from TRBV19 and TRBJ2-3, with D tentatively TRBD1 (9 bases). Germline V gives CDR1 LNHDA, CDR2 SQIVND (reference sequence). This CDR3 spans 17 amino acids. V lost 9 bases to trimming and J lost 7 bases, with 29 bases between them. In nucleotides, the CDR3 is TGTGCCAGCTGCCGGGACGGGAGGGGACAGGGTTCTAATACGCAGTATTTT. It encodes CASCRDGRGQGSNTQYF.

The chain recombines TRBV9 with TRBJ2-5; D perhaps matches TRBD1 (5 bases). The V end lost 10 bases, the J end lost 1 base, and 11 bases lay between the germline ends. Germline V gene lookup returns CDR1 SGDLS and CDR2 YYNGEE. The CDR3 loop spans 12 amino acids. The CDR3 nucleotides read TGTGCCGGTAGGGGTGCCCAAGAGACCCAGTACTTC. This gives the protein CAGRGAQETQYF.

This chain links TRBV7-9 with TRBJ1-4; maybe TRBD1 (5 bases). Germline loops: CDR1 SEHNR, CDR2 FQNEAQ (reference sequence). CDR3 length equals 15 residues. V lost 5 bases, J lost 6 bases, and 16 bases lay in between. The CDR3 spells CASSPDGSRDEKLFF. The CDR3 bases are TGTGCCAGCAGCCCCGATGGGTCCAGGGATGAAAAACTGTTTTTT.